This T cell receptor beta chain was recorded in a study of early T cells in non-severe SARS-CoV-2 infection. Study background: The authors sequenced bulk RNA from unsorted whole blood, leaving chains unpaired.

Researchers tagged individual cDNA molecules with unique molecular identifiers. TCRdb re-derived calls from the 5' RACE reads in MiXCR, one entry per CDR3 protein. The repertoire holds fewer than 55,000 distinct CDR3 sequences, 9% to 9.5% seen once, with around 4% in the top ten. There are many counts of this clonotype. The CDR3 is made up of 16 amino acids. V lost 3 bases and J lost 5; bases outside the gene matches: 9. Per the germline V gene, CDR1 is LGHNA and CDR2 is YSLEER. The TCR comes from an adult who was a healthcare worker with PCR-confirmed SARS-CoV-2 infection or an uninfected control (not recorded which). What was sequenced was whole blood. The rearrangement joins TRBV4-3 to TRBJ2-5; 10 positions match TRBD2. The CDR3, as DNA: TGCGCCAGCAGCCAGACCCCTAGCGGGAGTACCGAGACCCAGTACTTC. Translating gives CASSQTPSGSTETQYF.